This T cell receptor beta chain was sequenced during a study of cytomegalovirus exposure and HLA in healthy donors. Findings of the study overall: Researchers reported in a later analysis that a missense DCLRE1C variant was tied to TCR beta V- and J-gene trimming.

In the case of this clone: As yet, its antigen is unknown. One junction end does not reproduce the germline sequence, and a read error may be involved.

Researchers ran the PCR with 60 Vbeta and 13 Jbeta primers. Data came from immunoSEQ multiplex PCR; TCRdb stores just in-frame clones and leaves some out. This table holds just over 150,000 clones, about 79% found once. The CDR3 runs to 11 residues. The germline CDR1 and CDR2 sequences are ENHRY and SYGVKD. The sample consisted of PBMCs. This clonotype originated in a woman aged 45-60 years in good health and CMV-seropositive. V usage is TRBV10-3 and J usage is TRBJ1-1; TRBD1 might be the D (5 bases). The CDR3 DNA reads as TGTGCCATCAGTGAAGGCCCGGGACTACTCTTT. Its translation: CAISEGPGLLF.